Below, 20 T cell receptor beta chains from the same sample are listed, as sequenced in a study of CD4 and CD8 cells across lung adenocarcinoma regions. One entry per CDR3 protein, called by TCRdb with MiXCR from the PCR reads. The sample carries roughly 20,000 distinct CDR3 sequences, 54% recorded once. Material for sequencing was CD8+ T cells from the center of a lung tumor. The source of these receptors is a female donor with lung adenocarcinoma. The CD4 and CD8 labels of this study may be unreliable.

This chain uses TRBV29-1 with TRBJ2-3; 10 bases fit TRBD2. The end of the DNA fits TRBJ2-1 better, so the J call may be wrong. The CDR3 covers 14 residues. The germline V gene encodes CDR1 SQVTM and CDR2 ANQGSEA. CDR3 loop: CSVGVAGGGDEQFF. The CDR3, as DNA: TGCAGCGTTGGGGTAGCGGGAGGCGGGGATGAGCAGTTCTTC.

Concerning this clonotype: The junction departs from the called germline gene at one end, perhaps through a read error. The J gene is TRBJ2-4, the V gene TRBV27; possible D gene TRBD2, 6 bases. The CDR3 length is 15 residues. Per the germline V gene, CDR1 is MNHEY and CDR2 is SMNVEV (reference sequence). CDR3 nucleotide sequence: TGTGGCAGCAGGCAGCGGGTGGGAGTCAAAAACACGCAGTATTTC. Translation gives CGSRQRVGVKNTQYF.

This clonotype was picked up a small number of times. This rearrangement joins TRBV4-1 to TRBJ2-2; no reliable D call. There are 13 residues in the CDR3. Trimming took 6 bases from V and 8 from J, leaving 13 bases between them. In germline, CDR1 is MGHRA, CDR2 YSYEKL. CDR3 residues: CASSPSPRGELFF. CDR3 in DNA: TGCGCCAGCAGTCCATCCCCCAGGGGGGAGCTGTTTTTT.

V is TRBV6-1 and J is TRBJ2-2; D call uncertain. The better agreement between TRBJ2-1 and the DNA end casts doubt on the J call. Germline CDR1 reads MNHNS; CDR2 reads SASEGT. This CDR3 spans 15 amino acids. This CDR3 is CASRFLTASYGEQFF. In DNA, the CDR3 is TGTGCCAGCAGATTTTTGACGGCCTCCTACGGGGAGCAGTTCTTC.

This CDR3 reads CASSLGLAGADTQYF. In DNA form, the CDR3 reads TGTGCCAGCAGCTTGGGACTAGCGGGAGCAGATACGCAGTATTTT. The chain carries TRBV7-6 and TRBJ2-3; 14 bases agree with TRBD2. The CDR3 has 15 residues. Germline loops: CDR1 SGHVS, CDR2 FNYEAQ. After removal of 3 bases from V and 4 bases from J, the junction contained 0 bases not matched to a gene. Complete variable domain (other parts from reference TRBV7-6 and TRBJ2-3): GAGVSQSPRYKVTKRGQDVALRCDPISGHVSLYWYRQALGQGPEFLTYFNYEAQQDKSGLPNDRFSAERPEGSISTLTIQRTEQRDSAMYRCASSLGLAGADTQYFGPGTRLTVL.

The table lists this clonotype with many counts. The rearrangement uses TRBV5-1 and TRBJ2-1; 8 bases align to TRBD2. The germline CDR1 and CDR2 sequences are SGHRS and YFSETQ. The CDR3 runs to 15 residues. V was clipped by 2 bases and J by 2 bases; unmatched bases: 3. CDR3 nucleotide sequence: TGCGCCAGCAGCTTTAGCGGGGAGGCCTACAATGAGCAGTTCTTC. This encodes CASSFSGEAYNEQFF.

The chain joins TRBV6-1 to TRBJ2-5; D may be TRBD2 (7 bases). Germline CDR1 reads MNHNS; CDR2 reads SASEGT. V was trimmed by 6 bases and J by 8 bases, leaving 25 bases between them. CDR3 length: 16 residues. The CDR3 DNA follows: TGTGCCAGCAGGGGAAGGGGGGGCGGGGAACCAGATACCCAGTACTTC. Its protein is CASRGRGGGEPDTQYF.

About this clonotype: One end of the junction is discordant with germline, which a read error may explain. The DNA for the CDR3 is TGTTCCAGCAGGGCCCACGGGGACAGTGACCAAGAGACCCAGTACTTC. As protein: CSSRAHGDSDQETQYF. The rearrangement links TRBV6-1 to TRBJ2-5; 7 bases map to TRBD1. In germline, CDR1 is MNHNS, CDR2 SASEGT. The CDR3 length is 16 residues.

The CDR3, as DNA: TGCGCCAGCGGCGGAGCGAATAACGGGGAGCTGTTTTTT. This translates into CASGGANNGELFF. The chain is built from TRBV10-1 and TRBJ2-2, with unresolved D. The ends were cut back, 8 bases at V and 7 bases at J, with 14 bases in the middle. Germline CDR1 is WNHNN and CDR2 is SYGVQD (reference sequence). The CDR3 consists of 13 residues.

The chain combines TRBV6-2 or TRBV6-3 with TRBJ2-4; D tentatively fits TRBD1 or TRBD2 (5 bases each). Germline V gene data show CDR1 as MNHEY and CDR2 as SVGEGT. Trimming removed 2 bases at V and 9 bases at J, with 8 bases between. The CDR3 sequence is 12 residues long. CDR3 coding DNA: TGTGCCAGCAGTTACGAGGGGAGCATTCAGTACTTC. Its protein is CASSYEGSIQYF.

The rearrangement joins TRBV30 to TRBJ2-1, with D uncertain. TRBJ2-5 explains the end of the DNA better; the J call may be wrong. The CDR3 sequence is 13 residues long. CDR1 and CDR2 from the germline V gene are GTSNPN and SVGIG (reference sequence). Here the CDR3 reads CAWSATGRETQYF. The CDR3 bases are TGTGCCTGGAGCGCGACGGGCCGAGAGACCCAGTACTTC.

This clonotype occurred many times. The rearrangement links TRBV10-2 to TRBJ1-1; 8 bases are a match to TRBD1. Germline CDR1 reads WSHSY; CDR2 reads SAAADI. The CDR3 runs to 15 residues. The V gene end was trimmed by 2 bases and the J gene end by 8 bases; junction bases not matched to a gene: 10. The CDR3 nucleotides read TGCGCCAGCAGTGAGGTCCGTCAGGGGGCCTGGGAAGCTTTCTTT. Amino acid sequence: CASSEVRQGAWEAFF.

J is TRBJ2-5 and V is TRBV27; 10 bases fit TRBD1. The J call may be faulty, since TRBJ2-7 better matches the DNA end. The CDR3 runs to 15 residues. Germline CDR1 is MNHEY and CDR2 is SMNVEV (reference sequence). The CDR3 here is CASSLTGTGDYEQYF. CDR3 DNA: TGTGCCAGCAGTTTAACCGGGACAGGGGACTACGAGCAGTACTTC.

This chain connects TRBV25-1 to TRBJ2-3, with 10 nucleotides matching TRBD2. Near its end, the DNA agrees better with TRBJ2-7, so the J call may be wrong. The V gene's germline CDR1 is MGHDK and CDR2 SYGVNS. There are 14 residues in the CDR3. CDR3 bases: TGTGCCAGCGGACGGACTAGCGGACTATACGAGCAGTACTTC. This translates into CASGRTSGLYEQYF.

V and J are TRBV5-1 and TRBJ2-7; no firm D call. V dropped 4 bases and J dropped 0 bases, with 8 bases sitting between them. The germline CDR1 and CDR2 sequences are SGHRS and YFSETQ. The CDR3 sequence is 13 residues long. The chain's CDR3 is CASSPDNSYEQYF. The DNA of the CDR3 is TGCGCCAGCAGCCCCGACAACTCCTACGAGCAGTACTTC.

This clonotype came up many times. The chain uses TRBV7-9 and TRBJ2-1; 14 bases agree with TRBD2. The J call is in doubt because the DNA end fits TRBJ2-5 better. CDR1 is SEHNR, CDR2 FQNEAQ, per germline (reference sequence). This CDR3 has 17 amino acids. DNA for the CDR3: TGTGCCAGCAGCCCGGGACTAGCGGGAGCCTCTTGGGAGACCCAGTACTTC. It codes for CASSPGLAGASWETQYF.

The chain has TRBV3-1 and TRBJ2-2; D gene unclear. Per the germline V gene, CDR1 is LGHDT and CDR2 is YNNKEL (reference sequence). This CDR3 is 12 amino acids long. V lost 1 base to trimming and J lost 7 bases, with 4 bases between them. CDR3 loop: CASSQGGGELFF. The DNA of the CDR3 is TGTGCCAGCAGCCAAGGAGGCGGGGAGCTGTTTTTT.

This clonotype was seen a few times. The rearrangement uses TRBV7-3 and TRBJ2-2; the D is unclear. Trimming removed 5 bases at V and 8 bases at J, with 9 bases between. CDR1 is SGHTA and CDR2 is FQGTGA in the germline V gene. The CDR3 spans 12 residues. The CDR3 sequence: CASSQQAGELFF. The CDR3 bases are TGTGCCAGCAGCCAGCAGGCGGGGGAGCTGTTTTTT. Full variable domain (missing parts from reference TRBV7-3 and TRBJ2-2): GAGVSQTPSNKVTEKGKYVELRCDPISGHTALYWYRQSLGQGPEFLIYFQGTGAADDSGLPNDRFFAVRPEGSVSTLKIQRTERGDSAVYLCASSQQAGELFFGEGSRLTVL.

Sample share makes this clonotype medium-sized. V usage is TRBV6-5 and J usage is TRBJ2-1; unclear D gene. V lost 2 bases and J 1 base, leaving 3 bases between the germline ends. The CDR3 length is 13 residues. CDR1 is MNHEY, CDR2 SVGAGI, per germline. CDR3 coding DNA: TGTGCCAGCAGTTACACGTCCTACAATGAGCAGTTCTTC. Translated: CASSYTSYNEQFF.

This clonotype was counted only a few times. V gene TRBV5-5 combines with J gene TRBJ2-1; D call uncertain. CDR3 length: 14 amino acids. The V end lost 0 bases, the J end lost 1 base, and 5 bases lay between the germline ends. The germline V gene has CDR1 SGHKS and CDR2 YYEKEE (reference sequence). The CDR3: CASSLGRSYNEQFF. As DNA, the CDR3 is TGTGCCAGCAGCTTGGGGCGGTCCTACAATGAGCAGTTCTTC.